Below, 3 T cell receptor beta chains from the same sample are listed, as sequenced in a study of shared clonotypes between healthy human individuals. Generated by immunoSEQ multiplex PCR, the TCRdb table keeps only in-frame clones and is missing some. This sample has about 600,000 clones, with roughly 96% found just once. Terminally differentiated effector memory CD45RA+ cells were left out of the naive CD8 fraction, which was CD45RO-negative and positively selected for CCR7. The sequenced sample consisted of naive CD8+ T cells sorted from blood. These receptors all stem from a woman in her twenties or thirties in good health.

V usage is TRBV9 and J usage is TRBJ2-5, with 12 bases lining up with TRBD2. This CDR3 has 16 amino acids. The germline gives CDR1 SGDLS, CDR2 YYNGEE. With 3 bases clipped from V and 4 bases from J, the junction kept 7 bases outside the gene matches. The CDR3 DNA reads TGTGCCAGCAGCGGGTGGACTAGCGGGACAGGAGAGACCCAGTACTTC. Translated: CASSGWTSGTGETQYF.

The chain recombines TRBV7-6 with TRBJ2-2; 7 nucleotides agree with TRBD2. V lost 5 bases, J lost 8 bases, and 14 bases stayed unmatched. This CDR3 contains 16 residues. Germline values: CDR1 SGHVS, CDR2 FNYEAQ. The CDR3 region is CASSPGLGRTVGELFF. The CDR3 nucleotides read TGTGCCAGCAGCCCAGGACTAGGGAGGACTGTGGGGGAGCTGTTTTTT.

This clone was found once. V is TRBV11-2 and J is TRBJ2-7, with TRBD2 identical over 12 bases. V lost 0 bases, J lost 5 bases, and 8 bases stayed unmatched. Per germline, CDR1 SGHAT and CDR2 FQNNGV. CDR3 size: 17 residues. As DNA, the CDR3 is TGTGCCAGCAGCTTAGATCCTAGCGGGAGGGCCTCTCACGAGCAGTACTTC. Amino acid sequence: CASSLDPSGRASHEQYF.